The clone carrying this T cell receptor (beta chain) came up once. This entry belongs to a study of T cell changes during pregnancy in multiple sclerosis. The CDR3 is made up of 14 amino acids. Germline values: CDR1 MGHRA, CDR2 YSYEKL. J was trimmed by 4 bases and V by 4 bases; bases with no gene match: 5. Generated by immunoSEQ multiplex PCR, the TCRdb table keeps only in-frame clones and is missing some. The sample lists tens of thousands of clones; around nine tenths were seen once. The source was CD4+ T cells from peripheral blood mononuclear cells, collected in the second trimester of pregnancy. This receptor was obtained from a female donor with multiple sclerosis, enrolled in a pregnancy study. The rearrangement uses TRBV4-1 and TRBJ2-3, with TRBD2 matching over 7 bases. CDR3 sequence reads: CASSLGGSPDTQYF. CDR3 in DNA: TGCGCCAGCAGCCTGGGCGGGAGTCCAGATACGCAGTATTTT.